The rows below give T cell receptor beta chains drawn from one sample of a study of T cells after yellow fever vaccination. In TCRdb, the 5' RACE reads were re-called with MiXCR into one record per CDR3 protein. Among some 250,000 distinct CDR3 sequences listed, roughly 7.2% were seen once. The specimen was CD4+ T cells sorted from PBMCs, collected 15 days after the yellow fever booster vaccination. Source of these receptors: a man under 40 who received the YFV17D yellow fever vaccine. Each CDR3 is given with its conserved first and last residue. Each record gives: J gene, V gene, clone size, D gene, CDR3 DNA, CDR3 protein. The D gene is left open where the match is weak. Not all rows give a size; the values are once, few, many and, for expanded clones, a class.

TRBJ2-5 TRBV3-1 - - TGTGCCAGCAGCCGGAAAGGACAGAGCCAAGAGACCCAGTACTTC CASSRKGQSQETQYF
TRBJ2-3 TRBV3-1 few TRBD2 TGTGCCAGCAGCCAACTAGCGGGAGTTTTAGATGCGCAGTATTTT CASSQLAGVLDAQYF
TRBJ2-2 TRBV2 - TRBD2 TGTGCCTTCAGCCTATGGGCCCTATCTAGCGGGAGAAGAGGGGAGCTGTTTTTT CAFSLWALSSGRRGELFF
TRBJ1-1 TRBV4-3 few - TGCGCCAGCAGCCAATTGGGGAGGAACACTGAAGCTTTCTTT CASSQLGRNTEAFF
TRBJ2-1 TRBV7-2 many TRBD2 TGTGCCAGCAGCTTAGGGTCGACTAGCGGAAACGTAGAGCAGTTCTTC CASSLGSTSGNVEQFF
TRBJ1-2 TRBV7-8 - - TGTGCCAGCGGCCCGGGGCTCATCTATGGCTACACCTTC CASGPGLIYGYTF
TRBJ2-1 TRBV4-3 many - TGCGCCAGCAGCCAAGAAGGAACGCCCAATGAGCAGTTCTTC CASSQEGTPNEQFF
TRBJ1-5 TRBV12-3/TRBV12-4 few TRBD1 TGTGCCAGCAGGGGGACAGGTAATAGCAATCAGCCCCAGCATTTT CASRGTGNSNQPQHF
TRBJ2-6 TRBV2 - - TGTGCCACAGCAGCCCAAACCAGTCCCAACGTCCTGACTTTC CATAAQTSPNVLTF
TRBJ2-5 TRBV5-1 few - TGCGCCAGCAGACAAACTAGTGAAGAGACCCAGTACTTC CASRQTSEETQYF
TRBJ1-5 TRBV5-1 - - TGCGCCAGCAGCCCCACCGGTCAGCCCCAGCATTTT CASSPTGQPQHF
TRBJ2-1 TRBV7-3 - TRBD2 TGTGCCAGCGGAACTAGCGGGAGGGCCTACAATGAGCAGTTCTTC CASGTSGRAYNEQFF
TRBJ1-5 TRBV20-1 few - TGCAGTGCTAGGAGTGGCAGCCAGAAGAGCAATCAGCCCCAGCATTTT CSARSGSQKSNQPQHF
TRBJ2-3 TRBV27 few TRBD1 TGTGCCAGCAGACCCTCAGGGGGTCGGGCAGATACGCAGTATTTT CASRPSGGRADTQYF
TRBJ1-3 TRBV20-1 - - TGCTGTGCTAGAGGCAGTACGGGGGACGGCGCATACACCATATATTTT CCARGSTGDGAYTIYF
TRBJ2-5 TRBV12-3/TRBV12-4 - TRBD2 TGTGCCAGCACCCCTAGCGGGTCCCAAGAGACCCAGTACTTC CASTPSGSQETQYF
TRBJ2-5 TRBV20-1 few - TGCAGTGCTAGAGATTTTGTCAGGAAAGAGACCCAGTACTTC CSARDFVRKETQYF
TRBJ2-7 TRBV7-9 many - TGTGCCAGCAGCTTCGGGGCCTACGAGCAGTACTTC CASSFGAYEQYF
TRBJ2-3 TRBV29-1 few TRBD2 TGCAGCGTCTGGGGACTAGCGGGAAAAGATACGCAGTATTTT CSVWGLAGKDTQYF
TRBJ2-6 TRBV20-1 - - TGCAGTGCACAAGAGCAAGCGACTGGGGCCAACGTCCTGACTTTC CSAQEQATGANVLTF
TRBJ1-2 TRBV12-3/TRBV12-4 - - TGTGCCAGCAGTCCGACTCCCTCCTCGGCGGGTGGCTACACCTTC CASSPTPSSAGGYTF
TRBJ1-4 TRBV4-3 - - TGCGCCAGCAGCCAACAGGGAGGAGTTGAAAAACTGTTTTTT CASSQQGGVEKLFF
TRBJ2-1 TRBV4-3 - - TGCGCCAGCAGCCAAAGTGCAGTCAATGAGCAGTTCTTC CASSQSAVNEQFF
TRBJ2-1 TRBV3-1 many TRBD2 TGTGCCAGCAGCTTAGCTAGCGGGAGTTCGAATGAGCAGTTCTTC CASSLASGSSNEQFF
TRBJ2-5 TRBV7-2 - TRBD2 TGTGCCAGCAGCATAAAAAGCGGGAGGGAAGAGACCCAGTACTTC CASSIKSGREETQYF
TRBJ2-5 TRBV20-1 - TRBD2 TGCAGTGCTAGTGGGCGGGAGGGCCGGGATTACCTAGGAGAGACCCAGTACTTC CSASGREGRDYLGETQYF
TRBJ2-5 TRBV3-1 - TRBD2 TGTGCCACCCGCGGACTAGCGATGGGAGAGACCCAGTACTTC CATRGLAMGETQYF
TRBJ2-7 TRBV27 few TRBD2 TGTGCCAGCAGTTTGGCCGGGACTAGGGACTACGAGCAGTACTTC CASSLAGTRDYEQYF
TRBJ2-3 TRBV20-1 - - TGCAGTGCTAGAAACCCAGGGGGGGAGTCAAGCACAGATACGCAGTATTTT CSARNPGGESSTDTQYF
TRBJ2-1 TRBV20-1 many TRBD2 TGCAGTGCTCCACCTAGCGGGAGGGTCTATGAGCAGTTCTTC CSAPPSGRVYEQFF
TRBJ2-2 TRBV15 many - TGTGCCACCAGCAGAGAAGGAATGGGTGCGAACACCGGGGAGCTGTTTTTT CATSREGMGANTGELFF
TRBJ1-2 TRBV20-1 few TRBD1 TGCAGTGCCAGGGACAGGGAGAACTATGGCTACACCTTC CSARDRENYGYTF
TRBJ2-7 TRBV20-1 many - TGCAGAGTCCGGGGCCCGGATGTCAGCGAGCAGTACTTC CRVRGPDVSEQYF
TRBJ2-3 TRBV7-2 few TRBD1 TGTGCCAGCAGCTTTACAGGGGTCGATACGCAGTATTTT CASSFTGVDTQYF
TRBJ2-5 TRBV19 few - TGTGCCAGTAGTACCACGACAGGACAAGAGACCCAGTACTTC CASSTTTGQETQYF
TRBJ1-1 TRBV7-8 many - TGTGCCAGCAGCTTGGGGGCTACGAACACTGAAGCTTTCTTT CASSLGATNTEAFF
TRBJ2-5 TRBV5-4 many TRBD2 TGTGCCAGCAGGGCGGGGGACTACAGAGAGACCCAGTACTTC CASRAGDYRETQYF